This T cell receptor beta chain originates from a study of beta chain features in type 1 diabetes. Broader study findings: A pattern of fewer insertions and more deletions at VDJ junctions was seen in type 1 diabetes patients. The study found that naive, central memory and Treg TCRB repertoires appeared more similar in patients than in healthy donors. Within each of all four CD4+ subsets, Type 1 diabetes patients had TCRB CDR3s that were moderately but significantly shorter.

Researchers reported sorting CD4+ naive, central memory, regulatory and stem cell-like memory cells via CD45RO/CCR7/CD25/CD127/CD95/CD27. Sequencing targeted expressed TCRB transcripts, as all isolated RNA had been reverse transcribed. Sequenced naive, central memory and regulatory T cell samples produced an average of roughly 3.5 million reads. The assay was immunoSEQ multiplex PCR, and TCRdb's table has in-frame clones only and misses some. This sample has approximately 600,000 clones, with over 10% found just once. Details on this clone: Its cognate antigen is unknown.

CDR3 length: 14 amino acids. Deletions cut 0 bases from V and 6 bases from J, with 12 bases between. Looked up from germline, CDR1 is WSHSY and CDR2 is SAAADI. J is TRBJ2-7 and V is TRBV10-2, with TRBD1 as a possible D gene (6 bases). Material for sequencing was naive CD4+ T cells from blood. This TCR derives from a man between 25 and 39 years old with type 1 diabetes. As DNA, the CDR3 is TGCGCCAGCAGTGAGTCGACCCAGGGGCGCGAGCAGTACTTC. Residues: CASSESTQGREQYF.